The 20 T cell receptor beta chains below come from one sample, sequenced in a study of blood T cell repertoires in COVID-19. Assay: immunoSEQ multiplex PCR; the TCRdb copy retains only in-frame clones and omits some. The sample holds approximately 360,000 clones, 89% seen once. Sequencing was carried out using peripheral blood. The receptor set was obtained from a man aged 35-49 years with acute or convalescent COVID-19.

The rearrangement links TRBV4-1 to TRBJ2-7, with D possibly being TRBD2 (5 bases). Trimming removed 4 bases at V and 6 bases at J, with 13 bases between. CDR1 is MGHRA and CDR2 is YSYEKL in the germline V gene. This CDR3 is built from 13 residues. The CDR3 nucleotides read TGCGCCAGCAGCCCGCGGGTCGGGCCCGAGCAGTACTTC. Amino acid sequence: CASSPRVGPEQYF.

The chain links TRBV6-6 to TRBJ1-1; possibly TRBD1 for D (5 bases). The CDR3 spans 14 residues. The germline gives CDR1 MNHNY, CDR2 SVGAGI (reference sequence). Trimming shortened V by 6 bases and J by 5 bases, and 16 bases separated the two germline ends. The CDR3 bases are TGTGCCAGCAGGCAACGGGACTCCGGGACTGAAGCTTTCTTT. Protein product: CASRQRDSGTEAFF.

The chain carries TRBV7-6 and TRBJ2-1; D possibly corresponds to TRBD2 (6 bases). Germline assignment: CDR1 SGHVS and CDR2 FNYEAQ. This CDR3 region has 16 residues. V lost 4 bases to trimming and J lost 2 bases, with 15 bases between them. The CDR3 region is CASSSTWRRAYNEQFF. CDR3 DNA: TGTGCCAGCAGCTCCACCTGGAGGAGGGCCTACAATGAGCAGTTCTTC.

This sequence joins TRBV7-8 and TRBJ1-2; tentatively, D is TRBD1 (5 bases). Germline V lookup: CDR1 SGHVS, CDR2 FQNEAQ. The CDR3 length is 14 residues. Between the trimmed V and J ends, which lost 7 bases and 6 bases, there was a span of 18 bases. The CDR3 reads CASTPLAGIDGYTF. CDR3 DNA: TGTGCCAGCACCCCGTTGGCAGGGATCGATGGCTACACCTTC.

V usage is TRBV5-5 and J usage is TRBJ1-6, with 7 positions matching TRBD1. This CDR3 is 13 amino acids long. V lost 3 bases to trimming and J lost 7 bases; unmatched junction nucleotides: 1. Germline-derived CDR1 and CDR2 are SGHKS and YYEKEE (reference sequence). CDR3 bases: TGTGCCAGCAGCTGGGACAGCAATTCACCCCTCCACTTT. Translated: CASSWDSNSPLHF.

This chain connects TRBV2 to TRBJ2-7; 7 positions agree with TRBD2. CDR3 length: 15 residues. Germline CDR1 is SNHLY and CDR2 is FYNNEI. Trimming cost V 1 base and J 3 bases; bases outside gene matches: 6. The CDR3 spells CASSEEGGSRYEQYF. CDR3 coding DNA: TGTGCCAGCAGTGAAGAAGGCGGGAGTCGCTACGAGCAGTACTTC.

The CDR3 DNA is TGCGCCAGCAGCGCAGAAGTTAGCGGGGCAAGGGCAGATACGCAGTATTTT. This encodes CASSAEVSGARADTQYF. The V call is TRBV5-1, the J call TRBJ2-3; TRBD2 matches 8 bases. CDR1 SGHRS and CDR2 YFSETQ come from the germline V gene. This CDR3 comprises 17 residues. V dropped 4 bases and J dropped 4; count of bases not matched to a gene: 14.

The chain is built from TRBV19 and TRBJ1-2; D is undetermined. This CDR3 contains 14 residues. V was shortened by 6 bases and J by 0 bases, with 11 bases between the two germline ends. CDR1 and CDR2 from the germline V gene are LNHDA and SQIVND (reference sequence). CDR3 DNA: TGTGCCAGTAGAACGGCAGGCGCTAACTATGGCTACACCTTC. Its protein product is CASRTAGANYGYTF.

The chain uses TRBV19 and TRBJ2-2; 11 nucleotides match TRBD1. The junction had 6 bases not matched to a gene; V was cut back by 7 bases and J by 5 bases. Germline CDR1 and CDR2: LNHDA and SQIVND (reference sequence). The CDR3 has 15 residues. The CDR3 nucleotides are TGTGCCAGTAAAGCCGGGACAGGGGGAACCGGGGAGCTGTTTTTT. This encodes CASKAGTGGTGELFF.

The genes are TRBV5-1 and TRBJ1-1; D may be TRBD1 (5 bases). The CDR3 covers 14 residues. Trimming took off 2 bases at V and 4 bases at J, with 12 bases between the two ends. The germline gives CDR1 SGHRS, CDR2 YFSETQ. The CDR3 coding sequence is TGCGCCAGCAGCTTCGGGGGTGAGGGCACTGAAGCTTTCTTT. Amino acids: CASSFGGEGTEAFF.

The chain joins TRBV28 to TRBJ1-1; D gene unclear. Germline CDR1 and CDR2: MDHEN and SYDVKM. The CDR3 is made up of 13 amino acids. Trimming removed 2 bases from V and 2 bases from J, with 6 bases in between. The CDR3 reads CASSLISNTEAFF. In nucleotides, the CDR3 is TGTGCCAGCAGTTTAATCTCTAACACTGAAGCTTTCTTT.

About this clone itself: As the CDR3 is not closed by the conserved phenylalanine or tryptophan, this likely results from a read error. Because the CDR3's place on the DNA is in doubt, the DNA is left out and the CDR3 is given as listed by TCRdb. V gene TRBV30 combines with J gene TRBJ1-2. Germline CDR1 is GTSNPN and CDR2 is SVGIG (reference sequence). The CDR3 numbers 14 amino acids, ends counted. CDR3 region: CAWTNRKGTRFWTL.

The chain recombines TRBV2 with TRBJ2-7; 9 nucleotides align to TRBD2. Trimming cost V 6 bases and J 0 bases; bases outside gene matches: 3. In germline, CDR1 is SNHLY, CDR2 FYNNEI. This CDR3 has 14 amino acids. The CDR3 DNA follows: TGTGCCAGCAGCGGACTAGCGAGCTCCTACGAGCAGTACTTC. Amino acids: CASSGLASSYEQYF.

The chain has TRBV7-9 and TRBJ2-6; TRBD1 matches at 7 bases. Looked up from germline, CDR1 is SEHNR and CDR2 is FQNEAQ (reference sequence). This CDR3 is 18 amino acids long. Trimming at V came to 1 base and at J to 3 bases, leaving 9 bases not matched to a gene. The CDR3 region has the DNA TGTGCCAGCAGCTTAGTGGTTATGAGGGGGCGTGGGGCCAACGTCCTGACTTTC. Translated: CASSLVVMRGRGANVLTF.

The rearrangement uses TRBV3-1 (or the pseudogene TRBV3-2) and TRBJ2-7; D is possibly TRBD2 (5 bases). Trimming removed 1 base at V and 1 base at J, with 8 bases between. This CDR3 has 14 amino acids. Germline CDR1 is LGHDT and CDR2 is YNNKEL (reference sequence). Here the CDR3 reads CASSQVRGSYEQYF. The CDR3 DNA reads TGTGCCAGCAGCCAAGTACGAGGGTCCTACGAGCAGTACTTC.

The chain's CDR3 is CATSSVGLAAPPGELFF. In DNA form, the CDR3 reads TGTGCCACCAGCAGTGTGGGACTAGCGGCTCCCCCCGGGGAGCTGTTTTTT. The chain recombines TRBV15 with TRBJ2-2; the match to TRBD2 covers 11 bases. CDR1 and CDR2 (germline): LNHNV, YYDKDF (reference sequence). There are 17 residues in the CDR3. The trim removed 3 bases at V and 6 bases at J, leaving 9 bases unmatched.

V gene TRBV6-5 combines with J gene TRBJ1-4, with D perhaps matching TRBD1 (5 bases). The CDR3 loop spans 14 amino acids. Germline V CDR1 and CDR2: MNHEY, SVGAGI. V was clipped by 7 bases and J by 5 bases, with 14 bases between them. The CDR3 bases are TGTGCCAGCAAACCGGGACTGATCAATGAAAAACTGTTTTTT. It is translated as CASKPGLINEKLFF.

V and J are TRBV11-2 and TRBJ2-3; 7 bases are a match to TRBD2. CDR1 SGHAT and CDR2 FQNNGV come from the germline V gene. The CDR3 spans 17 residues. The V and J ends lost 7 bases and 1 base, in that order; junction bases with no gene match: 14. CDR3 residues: CASTQHGGAGGTDTQYF. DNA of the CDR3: TGTGCCAGCACCCAGCACGGCGGGGCGGGAGGCACAGATACGCAGTATTTT.

CDR3 DNA: TGTGCCAGCAGTTTACAGGGGCCGGTCTCTGGAAACACCATATATTTT. Protein sequence: CASSLQGPVSGNTIYF. J is TRBJ1-3 and V is TRBV27; TRBD1 is a possible D gene (6 bases). The V end lost 2 bases, the J end lost 0 bases, and 11 bases lay between the germline ends. Germline CDR1 is MNHEY and CDR2 is SMNVEV (reference sequence). CDR3 length: 16 residues.

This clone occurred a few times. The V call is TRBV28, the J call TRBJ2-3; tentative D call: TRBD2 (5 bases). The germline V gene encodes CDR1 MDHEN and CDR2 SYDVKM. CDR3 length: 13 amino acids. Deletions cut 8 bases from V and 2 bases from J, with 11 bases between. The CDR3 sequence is CASLGRNTDTQYF. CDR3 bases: TGTGCCAGCTTGGGGAGAAACACAGATACGCAGTATTTT.